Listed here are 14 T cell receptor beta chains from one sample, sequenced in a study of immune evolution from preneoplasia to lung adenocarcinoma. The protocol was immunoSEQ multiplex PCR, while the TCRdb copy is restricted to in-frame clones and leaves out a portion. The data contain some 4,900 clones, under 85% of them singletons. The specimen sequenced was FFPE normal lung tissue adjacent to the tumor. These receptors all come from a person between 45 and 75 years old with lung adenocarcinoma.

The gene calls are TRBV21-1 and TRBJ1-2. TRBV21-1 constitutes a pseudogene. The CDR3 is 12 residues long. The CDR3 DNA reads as TGTGCCAGCAGCAAAATAAGTTATGGCTACACCTTC. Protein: CASSKISYGYTF.

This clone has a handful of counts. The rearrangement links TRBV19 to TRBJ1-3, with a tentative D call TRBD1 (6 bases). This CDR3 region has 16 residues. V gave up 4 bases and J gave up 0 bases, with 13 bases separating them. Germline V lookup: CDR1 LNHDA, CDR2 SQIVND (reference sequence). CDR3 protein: CASSRRGRFSGNTIYF. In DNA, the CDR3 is TGTGCCAGTAGTAGAAGGGGGAGATTCTCTGGAAACACCATATATTTT. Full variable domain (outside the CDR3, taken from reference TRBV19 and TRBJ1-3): DGGITQSPKYLFRKEGQNVTLSCEQNLNHDAMYWYRQDPGQGLRLIYYSQIVNDFQKGDIAEGYSVSREKKESFPLTVTSAQKNPTAFYLCASSRRGRFSGNTIYFGEGSWLTVV.

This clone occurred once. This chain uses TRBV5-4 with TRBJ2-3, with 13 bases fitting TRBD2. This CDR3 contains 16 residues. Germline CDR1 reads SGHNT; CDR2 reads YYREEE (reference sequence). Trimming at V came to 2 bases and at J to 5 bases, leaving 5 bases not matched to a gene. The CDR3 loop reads CASSLTSGRVGDTQYF. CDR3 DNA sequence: TGTGCCAGCAGCTTAACTAGCGGGAGGGTTGGAGATACGCAGTATTTT.

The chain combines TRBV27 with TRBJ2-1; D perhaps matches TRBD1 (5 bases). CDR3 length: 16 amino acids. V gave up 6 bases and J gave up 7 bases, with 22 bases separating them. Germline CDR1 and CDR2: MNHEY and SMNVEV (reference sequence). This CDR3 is CASRRPRAGPGNEQFF. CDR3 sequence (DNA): TGTGCCAGCAGACGCCCCCGCGCAGGACCAGGGAATGAGCAGTTCTTC.

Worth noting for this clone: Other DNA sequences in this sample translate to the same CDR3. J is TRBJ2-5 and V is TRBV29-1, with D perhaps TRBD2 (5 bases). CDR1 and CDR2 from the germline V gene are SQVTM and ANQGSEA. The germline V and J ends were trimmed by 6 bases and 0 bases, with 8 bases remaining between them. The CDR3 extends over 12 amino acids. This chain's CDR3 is CSVAGHQETQYF. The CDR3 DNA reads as TGCAGCGTCGCGGGCCACCAAGAGACCCAGTACTTC.

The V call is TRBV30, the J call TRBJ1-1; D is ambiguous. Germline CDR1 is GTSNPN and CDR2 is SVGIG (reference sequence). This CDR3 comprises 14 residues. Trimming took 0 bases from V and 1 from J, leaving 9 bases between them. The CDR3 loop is CAWSVRQTNTEAFF. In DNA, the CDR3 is TGTGCCTGGAGTGTACGGCAGACGAACACTGAAGCTTTCTTT.

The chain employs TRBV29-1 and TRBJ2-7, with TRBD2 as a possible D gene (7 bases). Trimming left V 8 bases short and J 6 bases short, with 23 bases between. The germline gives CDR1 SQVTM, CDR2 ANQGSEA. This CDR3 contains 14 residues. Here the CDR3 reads CSFRRGGEIGEQYF. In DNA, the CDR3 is TGCAGCTTCCGGAGGGGGGGGGAAATTGGCGAGCAGTACTTC.

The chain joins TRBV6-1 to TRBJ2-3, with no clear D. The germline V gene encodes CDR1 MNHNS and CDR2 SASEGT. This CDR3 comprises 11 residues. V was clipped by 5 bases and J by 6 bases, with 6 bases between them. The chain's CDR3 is CASSNGDTQYF. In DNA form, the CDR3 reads TGTGCCAGCAGTAACGGGGATACGCAGTATTTT.

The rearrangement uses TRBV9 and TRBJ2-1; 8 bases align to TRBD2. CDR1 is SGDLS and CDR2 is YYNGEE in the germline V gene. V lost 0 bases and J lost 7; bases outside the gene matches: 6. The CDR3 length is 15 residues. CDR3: CASSVDGRAQNEQFF. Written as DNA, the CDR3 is TGTGCCAGCAGCGTAGACGGGAGGGCCCAGAATGAGCAGTTCTTC.

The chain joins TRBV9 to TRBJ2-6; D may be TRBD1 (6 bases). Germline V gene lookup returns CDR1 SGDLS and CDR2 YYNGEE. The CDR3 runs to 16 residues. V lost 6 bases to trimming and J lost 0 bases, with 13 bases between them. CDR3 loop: CASTRTVSSGANVLTF. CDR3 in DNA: TGTGCCAGCACGCGGACAGTTAGCTCTGGGGCCAACGTCCTGACTTTC.

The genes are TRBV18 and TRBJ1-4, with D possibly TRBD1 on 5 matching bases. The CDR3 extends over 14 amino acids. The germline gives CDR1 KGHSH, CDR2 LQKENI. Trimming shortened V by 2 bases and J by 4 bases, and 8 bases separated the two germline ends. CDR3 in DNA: TGTGCCAGCTCACCAAGACAGAATAATGAAAAACTGTTTTTT. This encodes CASSPRQNNEKLFF.

As DNA, the CDR3 is TGCGCCAGCAGCTTGGGGTGGCAGGGAGAGACCCAGTACTTC. Translating gives CASSLGWQGETQYF. The chain employs TRBV5-1 and TRBJ2-5; possibly TRBD1 for D (5 bases). CDR3 length: 14 amino acids. With 0 bases removed from V and 4 bases from J, the gap between germline ends came to 10 bases. Per germline, CDR1 SGHRS and CDR2 YFSETQ.

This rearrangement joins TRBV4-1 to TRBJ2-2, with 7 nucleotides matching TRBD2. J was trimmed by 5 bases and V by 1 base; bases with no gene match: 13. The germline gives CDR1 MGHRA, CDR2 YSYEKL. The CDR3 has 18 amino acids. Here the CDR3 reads CASSQAPSSGLTTGELFF. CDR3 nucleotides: TGCGCCAGCAGCCAAGCACCCTCTAGCGGTCTTACGACCGGGGAGCTGTTTTTT.

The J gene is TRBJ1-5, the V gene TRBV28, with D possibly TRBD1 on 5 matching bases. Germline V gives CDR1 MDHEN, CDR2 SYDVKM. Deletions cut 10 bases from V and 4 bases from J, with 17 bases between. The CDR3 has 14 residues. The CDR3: CAIQTGGSNQPQHF. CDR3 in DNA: TGTGCCATCCAAACTGGGGGATCGAATCAGCCCCAGCATTTT.